This T cell receptor (beta chain) was identified in a study of beta chain features in type 1 diabetes. Study-wide findings and caveats: Whether TCRB rearrangement is influenced by HLA type was left unresolved in this analysis. For Type 1 diabetes patients, all four CD4+ subsets carried TCRB CDR3s that were moderately but significantly shorter. Equally in patients and controls, shorter templates might have been favored by PCR.

The CDR3 has 12 amino acids. The V gene lost 8 bases and the J gene lost 5 bases, with 15 bases spanning the gap. Germline values: CDR1 GTSNPN, CDR2 SVGIG (reference sequence). Details on this clone: Its antigen is currently unknown.

The authors reverse transcribed all of the isolated RNA, so sequencing captured expressed TCRB transcripts. This table comes from immunoSEQ multiplex PCR, and its TCRdb copy is limited to in-frame clones, with some not included. The sample carries 150,000 to 200,000 clones, around 63% recorded once. Based on CD45RO/CCR7/CD25/CD127/CD95/CD27, CD4+ regulatory, stem cell-like memory, naive and central memory cells were sorted. Sequences were obtained from naive CD4+ T cells from blood. This clonotype was obtained from a man aged 30 to 39 with type 1 diabetes. V is TRBV30 and J is TRBJ2-5, with TRBD1 as a possible D gene (6 bases). The CDR3 protein is CAGSQGSETQYF. The DNA for the CDR3 is TGTGCCGGATCACAGGGTTCGGAGACCCAGTACTTC.